The subject of this entry is one TCR beta chain. This receptor's antigen is unknown. Per-base qualities were not stored, and no clone one base away is much larger. The immunoSEQ multiplex PCR assay was used to generate TCR libraries, with TCR-beta and/or TCR-alpha/delta assays applied to each sample. The amplified TCR libraries were sequenced using the Illumina high-throughput platform. The study's own analysis went as follows. Clustering and dimensionality reduction were performed using pairwise TCRdist distances among GMM-specific receptors from ex vivo sorted or in vitro expanded T cells. Each clinical repertoire received a mean NN-distance score, defined as the average TCRdist to the nearest 10% of tetramer-positive reference sequences. GEM TCR motif frequency was computed as the fraction of unique TCRs matching known GEM sequences by V/J usage and CDR3 length. Linear discriminant analysis with leave-one-out cross-validation, implemented in scikit-learn, was used to classify active tuberculosis. The source is immuneACCESS, and TCRdb retained only in-frame sequences with V and J called. Part of the clones is not carried over; for the studies checked, unresolved V genes explain less than half of this, and the remainder is unexplained. Clonal size and the V and J genes are those of that table, whereas D and trimming came from the DNA. Here the sample has around 30,000 clones; 80% to 95% occur a single time. The top ten constitute roughly 5% of the sample.

CDR1 and CDR2, per the germline V gene (reference sequence), are LNHDA and SQIVND. The CDR3 runs 13 residues from the cysteine to the phenylalanine. Of the read, only the CDR3 DNA is kept; its 39 bases are in frame from base 1. The V and J ends are trimmed by 5 bases and 0 bases, leaving 8 bases between them. These data come from a study of T cells in tuberculosis (dated by TCRdb to between 2018 and 2020). Looking at the study overall: In the study, CD1B tetramers and high-throughput TCR immunosequencing were combined to characterize T cells specific for the mycobacterial lipid antigen glucose monomycolate (GMM). With 9 to 10 people per group, a South African clinical cohort compared IGRA-negative adolescents, IGRA-positive adolescents with latent tuberculosis, and adults with active tuberculosis. General conclusions and limits of the study: An accuracy of roughly 84% (AUROC roughly 0.87) was reached by a classifier using the diverse GMM-specific repertoire, compared with about 65% accuracy when GEM motif frequencies were used. The smaller NN-distances in active tuberculosis patients were driven in part by shorter CDR3-alpha lengths, while the difference seen for TCR-beta was not statistically significant. Which clinical samples got chosen depended on the availability of cryopreserved specimens, and the active tuberculosis cases were adults, whereas the controls were adolescents. Active tuberculosis TCR-alpha repertoires showed smaller mean NN-distances to GMM-specific TCRs than IGRA-negative controls, suggesting clonal expansion of these TCRs.

At study entry, a tuberculin skin test and the QuantiFERON-TB GOLD In-Tube IGRA were used to screen adolescents for latent tuberculosis infection. Immunosequencing was performed on unsorted cryopreserved PBMC, with 95,000 to 100,000 T cells per clinical donor covered on average. Eleven high schools in the Worcester region of the Western Cape, South Africa, served as enrollment sites for adolescents aged 12 to 18 years. Ten adolescents infected with M. tuberculosis and approximately 10 uninfected adolescents were chosen and matched for age and sex. PBMC from adolescents were isolated by density centrifugation from freshly drawn heparinized blood and were then cryopreserved.

The sequenced sample consisted of PBMCs. Rearrangement joined TRBV19 to TRBJ2-7; perhaps TRBD1 is the D gene, with 5 bases matching. This receptor was obtained from a donor between 10 and 35 years old with latent tuberculosis or without tuberculosis infection. The CDR3 corresponds to CASSSGNSYEQYF. The sequenced DNA is TGTGCCAGTAGTTCAGGGAACTCCTACGAGCAGTACTTC. Extended through the reference TRBV19 and TRBJ2-7 proteins, this CDR3 yields the full variable domain: DGGITQSPKYLFRKEGQNVTLSCEQNLNHDAMYWYRQDPGQGLRLIYYSQIVNDFQKGDIAEGYSVSREKKESFPLTVTSAQKNPTAFYLCASSSGNSYEQYFGPGTRLTVT.